This TCR beta chain is drawn from a study of radiotherapy plus CTLA-4 blockade in lung cancer. Study-wide background: Roughly 17% of patients responded objectively, and roughly 30% achieved disease control.

Here immunoSEQ multiplex PCR was the method, and the copy in TCRdb shows in-frame clones only, minus some. The data hold 81,000 or so clones, with about 79% observed a single time. General study points: In blood, after radiotherapy plus ipilimumab, tumor-derived TCR clones expanded.

Germline V gene data show CDR1 as MNHNY and CDR2 as SVGAGI (reference sequence). The CDR3 extends over 16 amino acids. V lost 5 bases to trimming and J lost 0 bases; unmatched junction nucleotides: 6. Worth noting for this clone: The antigen remains unidentified.

The TCR originated in a human donor with non-small cell lung cancer whose response to radiotherapy plus ipilimumab could not be evaluated. Some clones in this sample may be carry-over from other donors' samples. The input for sequencing was peripheral blood, taken from a patient treated with radiotherapy plus ipilimumab. This rearrangement joins TRBV6-6 to TRBJ1-3, with 8 bases aligning to TRBD1. This CDR3 reads CASSPTGASSGNTIYF. The DNA for the CDR3 is TGTGCCAGCAGTCCGACAGGGGCAAGCTCTGGAAACACCATATATTTT.